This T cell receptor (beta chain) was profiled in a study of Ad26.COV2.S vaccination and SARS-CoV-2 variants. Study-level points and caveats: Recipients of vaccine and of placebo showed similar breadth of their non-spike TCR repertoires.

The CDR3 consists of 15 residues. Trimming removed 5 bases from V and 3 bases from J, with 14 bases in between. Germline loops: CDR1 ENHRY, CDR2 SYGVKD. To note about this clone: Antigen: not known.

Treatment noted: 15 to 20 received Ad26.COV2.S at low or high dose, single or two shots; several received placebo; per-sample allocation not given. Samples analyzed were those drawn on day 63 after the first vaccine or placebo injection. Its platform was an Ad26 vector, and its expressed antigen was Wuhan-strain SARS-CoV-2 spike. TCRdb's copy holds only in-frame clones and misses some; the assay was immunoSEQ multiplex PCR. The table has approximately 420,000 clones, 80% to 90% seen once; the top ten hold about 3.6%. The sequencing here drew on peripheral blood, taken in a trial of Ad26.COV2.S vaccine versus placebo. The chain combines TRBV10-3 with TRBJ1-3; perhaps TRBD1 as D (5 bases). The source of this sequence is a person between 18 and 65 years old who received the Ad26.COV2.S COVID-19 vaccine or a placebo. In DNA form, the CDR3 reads TGTGCCATCAGTTCCACAGGAATCGGTGGAAACACCATATATTTT. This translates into CAISSTGIGGNTIYF.